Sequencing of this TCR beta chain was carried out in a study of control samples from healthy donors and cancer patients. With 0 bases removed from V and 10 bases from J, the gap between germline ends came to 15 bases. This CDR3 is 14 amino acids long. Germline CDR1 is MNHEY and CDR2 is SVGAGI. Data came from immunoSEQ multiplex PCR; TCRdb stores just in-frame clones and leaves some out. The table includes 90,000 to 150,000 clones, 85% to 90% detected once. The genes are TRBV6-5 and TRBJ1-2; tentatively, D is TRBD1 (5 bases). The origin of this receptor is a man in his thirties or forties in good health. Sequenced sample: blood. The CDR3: CASSYSGREDAYTF. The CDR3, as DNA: TGTGCCAGCAGTTACTCAGGCAGGGAGGATGCCTACACCTTC.